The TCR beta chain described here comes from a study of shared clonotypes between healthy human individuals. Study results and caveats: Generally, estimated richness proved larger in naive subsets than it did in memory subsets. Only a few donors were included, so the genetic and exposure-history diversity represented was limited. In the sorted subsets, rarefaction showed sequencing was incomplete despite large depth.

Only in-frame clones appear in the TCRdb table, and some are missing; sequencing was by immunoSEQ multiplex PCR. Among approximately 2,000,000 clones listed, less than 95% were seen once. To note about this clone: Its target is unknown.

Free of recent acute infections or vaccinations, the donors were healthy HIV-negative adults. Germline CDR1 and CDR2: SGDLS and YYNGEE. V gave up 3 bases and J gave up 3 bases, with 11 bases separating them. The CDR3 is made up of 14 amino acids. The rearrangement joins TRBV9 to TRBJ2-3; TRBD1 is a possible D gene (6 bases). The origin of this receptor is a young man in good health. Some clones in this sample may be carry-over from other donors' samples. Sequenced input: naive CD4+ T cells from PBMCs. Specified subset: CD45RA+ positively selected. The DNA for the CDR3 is TGTGCCAGCAGCGACCGACAGGAAACAGATACGCAGTATTTT. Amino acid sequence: CASSDRQETDTQYF.